The clone carrying this T cell receptor (beta chain) came up a few times. The CDR3 runs to 13 residues. J lost 7 bases, V lost 5 bases, and 5 bases had no gene match. The germline V gene encodes CDR1 SGHRS and CDR2 YFSETQ. The sample is drawn from a study of T-cell reconstitution after alpha-beta-depleted transplantation in children. Preparation of the TCRbeta library was carried out with unique molecular identifiers. One entry per CDR3 protein, called by TCRdb with MiXCR from the PCR reads. The sample lists hundreds of thousands of distinct CDR3 sequences, around 12% occurring once. The starting material was PBMCs from the stem cell graft donor, obtained from the stem cell graft. V gene TRBV5-1 combines with J gene TRBJ2-1; 8 bases align to TRBD2. The source of this sequence is a human donor who donated a stem cell graft to a child with combined immunodeficiency. CDR3 bases: TGCGCCAGCAGGGGACTAGATGGAAATGAGCAGTTCTTC. Protein product: CASRGLDGNEQFF.